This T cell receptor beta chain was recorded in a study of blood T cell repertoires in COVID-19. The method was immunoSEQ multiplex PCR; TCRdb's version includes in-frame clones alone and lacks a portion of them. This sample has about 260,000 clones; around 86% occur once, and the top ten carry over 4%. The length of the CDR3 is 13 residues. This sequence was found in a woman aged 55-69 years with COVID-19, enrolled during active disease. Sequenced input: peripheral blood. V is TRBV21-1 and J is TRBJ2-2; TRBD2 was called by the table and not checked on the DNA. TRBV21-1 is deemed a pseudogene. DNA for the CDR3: TGTGCCAGCAGGGGAGTGAACACCGGGGAGCTGTTTTTT. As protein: CASRGVNTGELFF.